One sample yielded the 20 T cell receptor beta chains listed below, sequenced in a study of post-analysis software for immune sequencing data. Study-wide points: There were a few TRBV segments more frequent in patients than controls, and TRBV5-6, TRBV5-1 and TRBV20-1 were among them.

The authors incorporated unique molecular identifiers into the TCR beta cDNA libraries. In TCRdb, the PCR reads were re-called with MiXCR into one record per CDR3 protein. In the table there are hundreds of thousands of distinct CDR3 sequences, over 35% of which are singletons. These TCRs' antigens remain unknown. Input material: blood. The receptors were gathered from a girl aged 10 to 17 with multiple sclerosis.

This clonotype showed up just a few times. V usage is TRBV5-1 and J usage is TRBJ2-7; 8 nucleotides line up with TRBD2. This CDR3 has 15 residues. J lost 2 bases, V lost 0 bases, and 4 bases had no gene match. Germline CDR1 is SGHRS and CDR2 is YFSETQ. CDR3 sequence: CASSLVGTRTYEQYF. The DNA for the CDR3 is TGCGCCAGCAGCTTGGTAGGGACTAGAACCTACGAGCAGTACTTC.

J is TRBJ1-2 and V is TRBV29-1, with 8 positions matching TRBD1. CDR3 length equals 12 residues. After removal of 6 bases from V and 4 bases from J, the junction contained 4 bases not matched to a gene. Germline V CDR1 and CDR2: SQVTM, ANQGSEA. CDR3 sequence (DNA): TGCAGCGTGCGGACAGGGACCTATGGCTACACCTTC. Translating gives CSVRTGTYGYTF.

This clonotype occurred a few times. CDR3 protein: CASTQAGGSDTQYF. The CDR3 DNA reads as TGTGCCAGCACTCAGGCAGGAGGATCGGATACGCAGTATTTT. This chain links TRBV12-3 or TRBV12-4 with TRBJ2-3, with D perhaps TRBD2 (5 bases). CDR3 length: 14 amino acids. Deletions cut 7 bases from V and 6 bases from J, with 17 bases between.

The rearrangement joins TRBV4-2 to TRBJ2-5, with 7 bases matching TRBD2. Losses at the gene ends were 0 bases for V and 11 bases for J; bases not matched to a gene: 15. The CDR3 runs 16 residues. Germline V CDR1 and CDR2: LGHNA, YNFKEQ. The CDR3 region has the DNA TGTGCCAGCAGCCAAGATGCGCCGGGGGGAGGCAATGAGCAGTACTTC. The encoded protein is CASSQDAPGGGNEQYF.

CDR3 bases: TGTGCCAGCAGGCACCGGTATGGGGCGGGAGTAACCTACGAGCAGTACTTC. Encoded protein: CASRHRYGAGVTYEQYF. The rearrangement links TRBV6-1 to TRBJ2-7, with 7 bases that match TRBD2. Germline V gives CDR1 MNHNS, CDR2 SASEGT. CDR3 length equals 17 residues. V shed 6 bases, J shed 2 bases, and the junction held 16 bases outside the gene matches.

V and J are TRBV7-8 and TRBJ2-1; 8 bases are a match to TRBD2. CDR1 and CDR2 (germline): SGHVS, FQNEAQ. J gave up 1 base and V 2 bases, and 7 bases lay outside the gene matches. This CDR3 is built from 17 residues. The DNA for the CDR3 is TGTGCCAGCAGCTTATCATCTAGCGGGCTTTCCTACAATGAGCAGTTCTTC. Protein: CASSLSSSGLSYNEQFF.

This clonotype was observed a few times. This chain connects TRBV29-1 to TRBJ2-1; D ambiguous. From germline, CDR1 is SQVTM and CDR2 ANQGSEA. Trimming cost V 4 bases and J 4 bases, with 17 bases left between them. The CDR3 length is 15 residues. CDR3 in DNA: TGCAGCGTTGGTACTGACACGGCCCTATACAATGAGCAGTTCTTC. It encodes CSVGTDTALYNEQFF.

This chain uses TRBV4-2 with TRBJ2-4; 8 nucleotides agree with TRBD2. The DNA matches TRBJ2-7 better at its end, which makes the J call doubtful. Germline CDR1 LGHNA, CDR2 YNFKEQ. The CDR3 is 17 amino acids. For the CDR3, the DNA is TGTGCCAGCAGCCAAGAAGTTGGGTCGGGAGGGCCGTACGAGCAGTACTTC. Its protein is CASSQEVGSGGPYEQYF.

In the case of this clonotype: One end of the junction is discordant with germline, which a read error may explain. The rearrangement joins TRBV12-3 or TRBV12-4 to TRBJ2-1; perhaps TRBD2 as D (6 bases). This CDR3 has 15 residues. CDR3 bases: TGTGCCGGCAGCGGGTGGGCCCTCCTTAACAATGAGCAGTTCTTC. It specifies CAGSGWALLNNEQFF.

The rearrangement joins TRBV24-1 to TRBJ2-1; TRBD2 matches at 16 bases. The length of the CDR3 is 18 residues. Germline loops: CDR1 KGHDR, CDR2 SFDVKD. Trimming at V came to 4 bases and at J to 9 bases, leaving 11 bases not matched to a gene. CDR3 in amino acids: CATSDPPGTSGRAGEQFF. CDR3 sequence (DNA): TGTGCCACCAGTGACCCCCCCGGGACTAGCGGGAGGGCTGGTGAGCAGTTCTTC.

A note on this clonotype: Without the conserved terminal phenylalanine or tryptophan, this CDR3 likely stems from a read error. The DNA is omitted, as the CDR3 cannot be located on it reliably, and the CDR3 follows TCRdb's listing. The chain is built from TRBV3-1 and TRBJ2-5; the table's D gene call, TRBD1, was not cross checked with the DNA. CDR1 and CDR2 (germline): LGHDT, YNNKEL (reference sequence). The CDR3 is 15 residues long, ends included. CDR3 loop: CASSQDRGLRETEYC.

This chain connects TRBV28 to TRBJ1-1; TRBD1 is a possible D gene (5 bases). CDR3 length equals 14 residues. Trimming cost V 6 bases and J 6 bases, with 17 bases left between them. Germline-derived CDR1 and CDR2 are MDHEN and SYDVKM. This CDR3 is CASRSGTDSPEAFF. The CDR3 DNA sequence: TGTGCCAGCAGGTCCGGGACTGATAGCCCTGAAGCTTTCTTT.

The chain uses TRBV12-3 or TRBV12-4 and TRBJ1-1; TRBD1 aligns across 7 bases. The CDR3 runs to 15 residues. V was pared by 5 bases and J by 5 bases, with 11 bases of the junction left unmatched. The CDR3 loop reads CASSPPTGYGTEAFF. In DNA form, the CDR3 reads TGTGCCAGCAGTCCCCCGACAGGGTATGGGACTGAAGCTTTCTTT.

V gene TRBV15 combines with J gene TRBJ1-1; D is unresolved. Between the trimmed V and J ends, which lost 0 bases and 8 bases, there was a span of 13 bases. The germline gives CDR1 LNHNV, CDR2 YYDKDF (reference sequence). CDR3 length equals 14 residues. CDR3: CATSRDWLGDEAFF. DNA of the CDR3: TGTGCCACCAGCAGAGATTGGTTGGGAGACGAAGCTTTCTTT.

This clonotype came up a few times. This chain connects TRBV5-1 to TRBJ2-7, with 8 bases lining up with TRBD2. V gave up 0 bases and J gave up 6 bases; unmatched junction bases: 5. Germline CDR1 SGHRS, CDR2 YFSETQ. The CDR3 totals 14 residues. CDR3 DNA: TGCGCCAGCAGCTTGGAAGCGGGAGACGGCGAGCAGTACTTC. As protein: CASSLEAGDGEQYF.

The V call is TRBV28, the J call TRBJ2-1; D not resolved. This CDR3 region has 16 residues. CDR1 MDHEN and CDR2 SYDVKM come from the germline V gene. V lost 2 bases and J 5 bases, leaving 16 bases between the germline ends. The CDR3 DNA sequence: TGTGCCAGCAGTTTAGGCAGGAGAGGTTGGGACAATGAGCAGTTCTTC. Translation gives CASSLGRRGWDNEQFF.

This clonotype was counted only a few times. This chain joins TRBV7-2 and TRBJ2-3; TRBD1 aligns across 7 bases. The length of the CDR3 is 14 residues. Germline trimming cut 4 bases from V and 7 bases from J; bases unmatched to any gene: 8. The germline CDR1 and CDR2 sequences are SGHTA and FQGNSA. The CDR3 DNA follows: TGTGCCAGCAGCTCACCCCCGGGACAGAATACGCAGTATTTT. Amino acid sequence: CASSSPPGQNTQYF.

This clonotype appeared a few times. This chain joins TRBV4-3 and TRBJ2-5, with D hard to call. CDR1 is LGHNA, CDR2 YSLEER, per germline. Between the trimmed V and J ends, which lost 0 bases and 2 bases, there was a span of 13 bases. This CDR3 has 16 amino acids. CDR3 protein: CASSQDHLPEQETQYF. The CDR3 DNA reads as TGCGCCAGCAGCCAAGATCATCTCCCAGAGCAAGAGACCCAGTACTTC.

The chain joins TRBV27 to TRBJ2-1; D may match TRBD1 or TRBD2 (5 bases each). Germline V lookup: CDR1 MNHEY, CDR2 SMNVEV (reference sequence). The CDR3 contains 17 residues. Trimming shortened V by 6 bases and J by 1 base, and 19 bases separated the two germline ends. The CDR3 protein is CASRKLFRGRSYNEQFF. CDR3 coding DNA: TGTGCCAGCAGGAAATTGTTCCGGGGACGGTCCTACAATGAGCAGTTCTTC.

The chain joins TRBV20-1 to TRBJ1-1; possible D gene TRBD1, 6 bases. There are 14 residues in the CDR3. Germline V CDR1 and CDR2: DFQATT, SNEGSKA (reference sequence). Trimming stripped 2 bases from V and 4 bases from J, with 14 bases between. The CDR3 DNA reads as TGCAGTGCTAGATCCGACAGGCAGGGCACTGAAGCTTTCTTT. Its protein is CSARSDRQGTEAFF.